This TCR beta chain appears in the sequencing data of a study of blood T cells in healthy people across ages. Study observations and caveats: With age, beta diversity per million T cells declined roughly linearly, significantly by approximately 41.

Per the germline V gene, CDR1 is MGHRA and CDR2 is YSYEKL. This CDR3 spans 15 amino acids. The V gene lost 0 bases and the J gene lost 2 bases, with 11 bases spanning the gap. Peripheral blood, roughly 9.3 milliliters per donor, was collected. Primed by a sample-barcoded 5' primer and a J-beta primer mix, a second PCR proceeded for about 6 to 11 cycles. Every single cDNA molecule received a tag from a template-switch adaptor with 12 random nucleotides. Each of the samples gave a minimum of 2.5 million paired-end reads that contained CDR3. TCRdb itself ran the 5' RACE reads through MiXCR, one entry per CDR3 protein. The sample lists about 640,000 distinct CDR3 sequences, roughly 58% seen once, with roughly 34% in the top ten. In regard to this clonotype: The antigen remains unidentified.

This sequence originates from a man aged 55 to 69 in good health. Sequencing was performed on blood. The rearrangement links TRBV4-1 to TRBJ2-7, with a tentative D call TRBD1 (6 bases). CDR3: CASSQESAGAYEQYF. The CDR3 DNA reads TGCGCCAGCAGCCAAGAATCGGCAGGGGCCTACGAGCAGTACTTC.